The clone carrying this TCR beta chain was seen a single time. The CDR3 extends over 16 amino acids. Germline values: CDR1 SEHNR, CDR2 FQNEAQ (reference sequence). The ends lost 4 bases at V and 7 bases at J; junction bases unmatched: 14. The record originates from a study of Ad26.COV2.S vaccination and SARS-CoV-2 variants. Described treatment: 15 to 20 received Ad26.COV2.S at low or high dose, single or two shots; several received placebo; per-sample allocation not given. The investigators took samples on day 63 after the first vaccine or placebo injection. TCRdb's table, derived via immunoSEQ multiplex PCR, lists solely in-frame clones and lacks some. Here the sample spans fewer than 500,000 clones, less than 95% being singletons.

This clonotype originated in a person between 18 and 65 years old who received the Ad26.COV2.S COVID-19 vaccine or a placebo. The rearrangement links TRBV7-9 to TRBJ2-3; 7 nucleotides agree with TRBD1. The sample here was peripheral blood, taken in a trial of Ad26.COV2.S vaccine versus placebo. CDR3 nucleotide sequence: TGTGCCAGCAGCTCAACAGGGGCGCTCCGCTCCTATACGCAGTATTTT. This encodes CASSSTGALRSYTQYF.